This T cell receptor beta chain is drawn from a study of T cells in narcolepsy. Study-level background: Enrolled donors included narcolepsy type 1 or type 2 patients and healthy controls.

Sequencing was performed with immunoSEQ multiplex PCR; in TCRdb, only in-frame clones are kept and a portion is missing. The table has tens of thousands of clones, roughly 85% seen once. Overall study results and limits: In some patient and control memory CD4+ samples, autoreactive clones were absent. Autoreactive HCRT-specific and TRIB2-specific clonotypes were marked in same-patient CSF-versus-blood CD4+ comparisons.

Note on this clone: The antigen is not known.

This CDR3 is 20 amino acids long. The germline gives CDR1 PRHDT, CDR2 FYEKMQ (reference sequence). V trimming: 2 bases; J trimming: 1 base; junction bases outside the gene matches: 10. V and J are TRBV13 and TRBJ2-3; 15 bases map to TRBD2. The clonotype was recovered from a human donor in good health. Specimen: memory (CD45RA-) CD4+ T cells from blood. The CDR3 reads CASSLYVRTSGRAGTDTQYF. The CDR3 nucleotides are TGTGCCAGCAGCTTATACGTGAGGACTAGCGGGAGGGCCGGCACAGATACGCAGTATTTT.